A single sample is the source of the 29 T cell receptor beta chains below, sequenced in a study of blood T cell repertoires in COVID-19. The assay was immunoSEQ multiplex PCR, and TCRdb's table has in-frame clones only and misses some. The table lists some 350,000 clones, about 90% of them singletons. Input material: peripheral blood. These receptors originate from a man in his late teens or twenties with active or convalescent COVID-19.

This chain uses TRBV4-3 with TRBJ1-4; 12 positions agree with TRBD1. Germline trimming cut 2 bases from V and 2 bases from J; bases unmatched to any gene: 3. The germline CDR1 and CDR2 sequences are LGHNA and YSLEER. This CDR3 is 17 amino acids long. The CDR3 DNA reads as TGCGCCAGCAGCCAACGGGGACAGGGGGCGACTAATGAAAAACTGTTTTTT. It codes for CASSQRGQGATNEKLFF.

Turning to this clone: Relative to the germline gene, one junction end is altered; a read error may explain this. V is TRBV7-3 and J is TRBJ2-6; the D gene is possibly TRBD1 (6 bases). Germline V lookup: CDR1 SGHTA, CDR2 FQGTGA. The length of the CDR3 is 16 residues. Here the CDR3 DNA reads TGTGCCAGCAGCGCAGGGGCCGCCTCTGGGGCCAACGTGCTGACTTTC. It encodes CASSAGAASGANVLTF.

The rearrangement uses TRBV5-1 and TRBJ2-3; TRBD1 might be the D (5 bases). Germline CDR1 is SGHRS and CDR2 is YFSETQ. The V end lost 4 bases, the J end lost 8 bases, and 11 bases lay between the germline ends. The CDR3 spans 12 residues. The CDR3 nucleotides are TGCGCCAGCAGCGATACACAGGCTACGCAGTATTTT. The encoded protein is CASSDTQATQYF.

The rearrangement uses TRBV24-1 and TRBJ2-3; 11 bases match TRBD2. The length of the CDR3 is 17 residues. Germline assignment: CDR1 KGHDR and CDR2 SFDVKD. V dropped 3 bases and J dropped 0; count of bases not matched to a gene: 4. The CDR3 DNA reads as TGTGCCACCAGTGATATAGCGGGGGGGGCCAGCACAGATACGCAGTATTTT. It codes for CATSDIAGGASTDTQYF.

The rearrangement links TRBV28 to TRBJ1-6; D remains ambiguous. The CDR3 contains 14 residues. Trimming left V 3 bases short and J 5 bases short, with 8 bases between. Germline V CDR1 and CDR2: MDHEN, SYDVKM. The CDR3 DNA reads as TGTGCCAGCAGTTTCCACAGAGATAATTCACCCCTCCACTTT. Amino acids: CASSFHRDNSPLHF.

The V call is TRBV19, the J call TRBJ1-1; weak D call: TRBD1 (6 bases). V was pared by 5 bases and J by 4 bases, with 20 bases between. Per the germline V gene, CDR1 is LNHDA and CDR2 is SQIVND (reference sequence). This CDR3 contains 16 residues. As DNA, the CDR3 is TGTGCCAGTAGTCTACGAGGGGGGGCCCGAGGCACTGAAGCTTTCTTT. The encoded protein is CASSLRGGARGTEAFF.

This clone appeared a single time. The chain combines TRBV3-1 (or the pseudogene TRBV3-2) with TRBJ2-7, with D hard to call. Trimming removed 3 bases from V and 1 base from J, with 16 bases in between. The CDR3 is made up of 16 amino acids. Germline-derived CDR1 and CDR2 are LGHDT and YNNKEL (reference sequence). CDR3 in DNA: TGTGCCAGCAGCCACATTGGCCAGTTGAATTCCTACGAGCAGTACTTC. It translates to CASSHIGQLNSYEQYF.

This clone was found once. V gene TRBV7-2 combines with J gene TRBJ1-1, with TRBD1 matching 10 bases. J was trimmed by 4 bases and V by 4 bases; bases with no gene match: 6. Germline-derived CDR1 and CDR2 are SGHTA and FQGNSA. This CDR3 has 15 residues. CDR3 sequence (DNA): TGTGCCAGCAGCTATACGGACAGGGGGGGCACTGAAGCTTTCTTT. It codes for CASSYTDRGGTEAFF.

V is TRBV11-2 and J is TRBJ1-2; no clear D. V lost 3 bases to trimming and J lost 8 bases, with 10 bases between them. The CDR3 contains 12 residues. CDR1 is SGHAT, CDR2 FQNNGV, per germline. DNA for the CDR3: TGTGCCAGCAGCTTGGCCCGTCGCGGCTACACCTTC. Protein sequence: CASSLARRGYTF.

The J gene is TRBJ2-1, the V gene TRBV27, with D tentatively TRBD2 (6 bases). Germline V gene lookup returns CDR1 MNHEY and CDR2 SMNVEV (reference sequence). The CDR3 has 13 residues. Trimming took 8 bases from V and 6 from J, leaving 14 bases between them. CDR3 nucleotides: TGTGCCAGCGGAGAGGGGACTTTCAATGAGCAGTTCTTC. The encoded protein is CASGEGTFNEQFF.

This clone was recorded once. This chain links TRBV19 with TRBJ2-7; D is uncertain. The CDR3 is made up of 17 amino acids. Germline V gene sequence: CDR1 LNHDA, CDR2 SQIVND (reference sequence). With 0 bases removed from V and 2 bases from J, the gap between germline ends came to 17 bases. The CDR3, as DNA: TGTGCCAGTAGTATAGATCGGTTTAGCTTAAATACCTACGAGCAGTACTTC. Translated: CASSIDRFSLNTYEQYF. The full variable domain, with the rest looked up from reference TRBV19 and TRBJ2-7, is DGGITQSPKYLFRKEGQNVTLSCEQNLNHDAMYWYRQDPGQGLRLIYYSQIVNDFQKGDIAEGYSVSREKKESFPLTVTSAQKNPTAFYLCASSIDRFSLNTYEQYFGPGTRLTVT.

The V call is TRBV28, the J call TRBJ1-1; D gene uncertain. CDR1 is MDHEN and CDR2 is SYDVKM in the germline V gene. Trimming took off 3 bases at V and 1 base at J, with 6 bases between the two ends. The CDR3 loop spans 13 amino acids. CDR3 in amino acids: CASSFQENTEAFF. CDR3 in DNA: TGTGCCAGCAGTTTTCAGGAGAACACTGAAGCTTTCTTT.

The CDR3 nucleotides are TGTGCCAGCAGCCCGGGACTAGCGGGAGTAGGTGAGCAGTTCTTC. Amino acids: CASSPGLAGVGEQFF. The rearrangement uses TRBV5-5 and TRBJ2-1, with TRBD2 matching 14 bases. Germline V gene sequence: CDR1 SGHKS, CDR2 YYEKEE (reference sequence). J lost 9 bases, V lost 4 bases, and 6 bases had no gene match. This CDR3 contains 15 residues.

V usage is TRBV28 and J usage is TRBJ1-2; D possibly corresponds to TRBD1 (5 bases). The CDR3 sequence is 15 residues long. Germline CDR1 and CDR2: MDHEN and SYDVKM. With 7 bases removed from V and 7 bases from J, the gap between germline ends came to 22 bases. For the CDR3, the DNA is TGTGCCAGCAATTCGGACGGAGGACGGGGGAGTGGCTACACCTTC. Its translation: CASNSDGGRGSGYTF.

This clone appeared once. V gene TRBV30 combines with J gene TRBJ2-1; 9 bases line up with TRBD1. CDR1 is GTSNPN, CDR2 SVGIG, per germline (reference sequence). J lost 9 bases, V lost 1 base, and 4 bases had no gene match. This CDR3 has 13 amino acids. CDR3: CAWSAGTGTEQFF. CDR3 coding DNA: TGTGCCTGGAGTGCAGGGACAGGGACTGAGCAGTTCTTC.

The rearrangement uses TRBV7-2 and TRBJ1-4; D not certain. The CDR3 covers 14 residues. Germline values: CDR1 SGHTA, CDR2 FQGNSA. Trimming stripped 5 bases from V and 5 bases from J, with 12 bases between. The CDR3 nucleotides read TGTGCCAGCAGCGGAAACACAGTAAATGAAAAACTGTTTTTT. Its translation: CASSGNTVNEKLFF.

V gene TRBV5-8 combines with J gene TRBJ2-2, with 8 bases identical to TRBD1. The V and J ends lost 0 bases and 2 bases, in that order; junction bases with no gene match: 6. Per the germline V gene, CDR1 is SGHTS and CDR2 is YDEGEE. The CDR3 sequence is 17 residues long. Here the CDR3 DNA reads TGTGCCAGCAGCTTGGTCAGGGGGCATTACAACACCGGGGAGCTGTTTTTT. Translating gives CASSLVRGHYNTGELFF.

The V and J genes are TRBV5-1 and TRBJ1-2; no clear D. Trimming pared 6 bases from V and 2 bases from J, leaving 5 bases between. This CDR3 has 11 amino acids. Germline CDR1 is SGHRS and CDR2 is YFSETQ. DNA for the CDR3: TGCGCCAGCACGGGGAACTATGGCTACACCTTC. This sequence encodes CASTGNYGYTF.

The chain carries TRBV6-2 or TRBV6-3 and TRBJ2-1; no firm D call. CDR1 is MNHEY, CDR2 SVGEGT, per germline. V lost 2 bases and J 2 bases, leaving 10 bases between the germline ends. This CDR3 comprises 15 residues. The CDR3 DNA reads TGTGCCAGCAGTTACATCGGGTACACCTACAATGAGCAGTTCTTC. Translating it yields CASSYIGYTYNEQFF.

The genes are TRBV4-2 and TRBJ2-5; 8 bases agree with TRBD2. This CDR3 comprises 17 residues. V gave up 0 bases and J gave up 0 bases; unmatched junction bases: 6. Germline V gene data show CDR1 as LGHNA and CDR2 as YNFKEQ. CDR3 sequence reads: CASSQEGPGGNQETQYF. CDR3 sequence (DNA): TGTGCCAGCAGCCAAGAAGGTCCGGGGGGGAACCAAGAGACCCAGTACTTC.

The J gene is TRBJ2-3, the V gene TRBV5-4; D gene uncertain. The CDR3 contains 15 residues. The V end lost 0 bases, the J end lost 4 bases, and 12 bases lay between the germline ends. Germline CDR1 and CDR2: SGHNT and YYREEE (reference sequence). DNA for the CDR3: TGTGCCAGCAGCTTGGAAGAGGCTAGAGCAGATACGCAGTATTTT. This codes for CASSLEEARADTQYF.

The V call is TRBV7-3, the J call TRBJ2-1, with D possibly matching TRBD2 (6 bases). Germline values: CDR1 SGHTA, CDR2 FQGTGA. Trimming pared 5 bases from V and 2 bases from J, leaving 16 bases between. This CDR3 spans 16 amino acids. The CDR3 here is CASSLNGGVAYNEQFF. The CDR3 DNA follows: TGTGCCAGCAGCCTCAACGGCGGGGTCGCCTACAATGAGCAGTTCTTC.

This chain joins TRBV5-8 and TRBJ1-5; tentative D call: TRBD1 (5 bases). This CDR3 spans 14 amino acids. V was clipped by 2 bases and J by 4 bases, with 10 bases between them. Germline CDR1 and CDR2: SGHTS and YDEGEE. CDR3 sequence reads: CASSFYRQNQPQHF. The CDR3 bases are TGTGCCAGCAGCTTTTACAGGCAAAATCAGCCCCAGCATTTT.

The rearrangement joins TRBV7-2 to TRBJ2-1, with D unclear. Germline assignment: CDR1 SGHTA and CDR2 FQGNSA. There are 13 residues in the CDR3. The germline V and J ends were trimmed by 7 bases and 6 bases, with 13 bases remaining between them. The CDR3 coding sequence is TGTGCCAGCACTACCGACATTATCAATGAGCAGTTCTTC. Amino acid sequence: CASTTDIINEQFF. The full variable domain, completed using reference TRBV7-2 and TRBJ2-1, is GAGVSQSPSNKVTEKGKDVELRCDPISGHTALYWYRQSLGQGLEFLIYFQGNSAPDKSGLPSDRFSAERTGGSVSTLTIQRTQQEDSAVYLCASTTDIINEQFFGPGTRLTVL.

This clone was detected only once. The CDR3 loop is CASSLVVDEKLFF. CDR3 nucleotides: TGTGCCAGCAGCTTAGTAGTCGATGAAAAACTGTTTTTT. The genes are TRBV7-9 and TRBJ1-4; D gene ambiguous. Trimming took 1 base from V and 6 from J, leaving 6 bases between them. The germline V gene encodes CDR1 SEHNR and CDR2 FQNEAQ (reference sequence). The CDR3 extends over 13 amino acids.

This chain connects TRBV27 to TRBJ2-7; possibly TRBD2 for D (5 bases). The ends were cut back, 5 bases at V and 2 bases at J, with 13 bases in the middle. This CDR3 region has 14 residues. CDR1 is MNHEY and CDR2 is SMNVEV in the germline V gene (reference sequence). The CDR3 bases are TGTGCCAGCAGTCACGGACTTGAGACCTACGAGCAGTACTTC. This translates into CASSHGLETYEQYF.

This sequence joins TRBV6-5 and TRBJ2-5; 10 bases agree with TRBD1. The V gene's germline CDR1 is MNHEY and CDR2 SVGAGI. The CDR3 covers 14 residues. The J segment lost 7 bases and the V segment lost 7 bases, leaving 9 bases of the junction unmatched. The CDR3 bases are TGTGCCAGCACCGGGGACAGGGGCGTTGGGACCCAGTACTTC. It specifies CASTGDRGVGTQYF.

This clone showed up just once. The gene calls are TRBV18 and TRBJ1-2; D gene ambiguous. Per the germline V gene, CDR1 is KGHSH and CDR2 is LQKENI. There are 14 residues in the CDR3. V lost 0 bases and J lost 2, with 7 bases in between. In nucleotides, the CDR3 is TGTGCCAGCTCACCACCCACAGAGAACTATGGCTACACCTTC. Its translation is CASSPPTENYGYTF.

This clone was detected once. An end of the junction differs from the germline gene, which may be a read error. The CDR3 protein is CVSSPSLDSEYSNQPQHF. The CDR3 DNA follows: TGTGTCAGCAGTCCTTCCCTGGACAGTGAGTATAGCAATCAGCCCCAGCATTTT. J is TRBJ1-5 and V is TRBV28; D may be TRBD1 (6 bases). This CDR3 is built from 18 residues. Looked up from germline, CDR1 is MDHEN and CDR2 is SYDVKM.